The next 10 T cell receptor beta chains were all read from a single sample in a study of CD8+ T cells in alopecia areata. Extraction and reverse transcription of RNA yielded cDNA as the sequencing template. Data came from immunoSEQ multiplex PCR; TCRdb stores just in-frame clones and leaves some out. The data contain 150,000 to 200,000 clones, roughly 50% of them singletons. The specimen sequenced was CD4+ T cells sorted from blood. The origin of the receptors is a human donor in good health.

This chain joins TRBV5-6 and TRBJ2-5; 8 positions agree with TRBD2. This CDR3 region has 13 residues. V shed 4 bases, J shed 3 bases, and the junction held 2 bases outside the gene matches. Germline loops: CDR1 SGHDT, CDR2 YYEEEE. The DNA for the CDR3 is TGTGCCAGCAGCCTCGGGGGGGAAGAGACCCAGTACTTC. Translated: CASSLGGEETQYF.

The rearrangement uses TRBV5-6 and TRBJ2-7; 7 bases match TRBD2. This CDR3 contains 14 residues. Per the germline V gene, CDR1 is SGHDT and CDR2 is YYEEEE. V gave up 4 bases and J gave up 6 bases; unmatched junction bases: 10. The CDR3 region has the DNA TGTGCCAGCAGCCCTAGACTAGAGCGGGGCGAGCAGTACTTC. Amino acids: CASSPRLERGEQYF.

This rearrangement joins TRBV5-1 to TRBJ1-2; a weak D match, TRBD1 (6 bases). Germline CDR1 SGHRS, CDR2 YFSETQ. The CDR3 loop spans 13 amino acids. V lost 0 bases and J 5 bases, leaving 8 bases between the germline ends. The CDR3 spells CASSLDTGYGYTF. The DNA for the CDR3 is TGCGCCAGCAGCTTGGACACAGGGTATGGCTACACCTTC.

J is TRBJ2-1 and V is TRBV4-1; D not resolved. The CDR3 is made up of 14 amino acids. Germline CDR1 MGHRA, CDR2 YSYEKL. The V and J ends lost 1 base and 10 bases respectively, with 14 bases between them. CDR3 coding DNA: TGCGCCAGCAGCCAAGGGGCCCTTATCGCGGAGCAGTTCTTC. It codes for CASSQGALIAEQFF.

V and J are TRBV5-1 and TRBJ2-7; D not certain. CDR3 length equals 13 residues. V lost 0 bases and J 2 bases, leaving 6 bases between the germline ends. CDR1 and CDR2 (germline): SGHRS, YFSETQ. The CDR3 is CASSLVGTYEQYF. The CDR3 DNA follows: TGCGCCAGCAGCTTGGTGGGAACCTACGAGCAGTACTTC.

This chain joins TRBV5-1 and TRBJ2-5; D possibly uses TRBD1 or TRBD2 (5 bases each). V was clipped by 5 bases and J by 5 bases, with 13 bases between them. Germline V lookup: CDR1 SGHRS, CDR2 YFSETQ. There are 13 residues in the CDR3. The CDR3: CASRRDLRETQYF. CDR3 DNA: TGCGCCAGCAGACGGGACCTGCGGGAGACCCAGTACTTC. Looking up the rest from reference TRBV5-1 and TRBJ2-5 gives the full variable domain: KAGVTQTPRYLIKTRGQQVTLSCSPISGHRSVSWYQQTPGQGLQFLFEYFSETQRNKGNFPGRFSGRQFSNSRSEMNVSTLELGDSALYLCASRRDLRETQYFGPGTRLLVL.

The table lists this clone with a few counts. CDR3 amino acids: CSVNQQGLNEQYF. The CDR3 DNA reads as TGCAGCGTCAACCAGCAGGGTCTCAACGAGCAGTACTTC. This chain links TRBV29-1 with TRBJ2-7; TRBD1 might be the D (5 bases). V lost 6 bases and J 5 bases, leaving 17 bases between the germline ends. CDR3 length: 13 residues. Per germline, CDR1 SQVTM and CDR2 ANQGSEA.

The chain joins TRBV29-1 to TRBJ2-7, with D tentatively TRBD1 (7 bases). Germline V lookup: CDR1 SQVTM, CDR2 ANQGSEA. V gave up 6 bases and J gave up 2 bases, with 17 bases separating them. This CDR3 has 14 residues. The CDR3 nucleotides read TGCAGCGTCGGAGGGACAGACAAGACCTACGAGCAGTACTTC. Residues: CSVGGTDKTYEQYF.

Comment on this clone: Additional DNA sequences in this sample encode the identical CDR3. This chain joins TRBV2 and TRBJ1-2; 7 bases are a match to TRBD1. The CDR3 contains 14 residues. Germline lookup yields CDR1 SNHLY and CDR2 FYNNEI. Trimming removed 7 bases from V and 0 bases from J; junction bases left unmatched: 5. The CDR3 sequence is CASTRQGANYGYTF. CDR3 DNA sequence: TGTGCCAGCACTAGACAGGGAGCTAACTATGGCTACACCTTC.

The chain uses TRBV7-2 and TRBJ2-3; D remains unclear. Germline V gene data show CDR1 as SGHTA and CDR2 as FQGNSA. CDR3 length equals 11 residues. The germline V and J ends were trimmed by 4 bases and 3 bases, with 2 bases remaining between them. CDR3 sequence (DNA): TGTGCCAGCAGCTCTACAGATACGCAGTATTTT. It is translated as CASSSTDTQYF. Full variable domain (outside the CDR3, taken from reference TRBV7-2 and TRBJ2-3): GAGVSQSPSNKVTEKGKDVELRCDPISGHTALYWYRQSLGQGLEFLIYFQGNSAPDKSGLPSDRFSAERTGGSVSTLTIQRTQQEDSAVYLCASSSTDTQYFGPGTRLTVL.